The 32 T cell receptor beta chains given below trace back to one sample, sequenced in a study of shared T cell receptors in the human thymus. The data were produced by immunoSEQ multiplex PCR, yet TCRdb's version contains in-frame clones alone and is incomplete. The data contain hundreds of thousands of clones, around 89% of them singletons. Separately, the same data were catalogued under a study of human thymus T cells.

The sequenced sample consisted of thymocytes. The receptors derive from a boy less than two years old with a congenital heart defect.

This rearrangement joins TRBV5-6 to TRBJ2-3, with D uncertain. Germline values: CDR1 SGHDT, CDR2 YYEEEE. Trimming cost V 4 bases and J 7 bases, with 10 bases left between them. This CDR3 region has 12 residues. The CDR3 DNA sequence: TGTGCCAGCAGCGGAGAATTAAATACGCAGTATTTT. It is translated as CASSGELNTQYF.

The chain couples TRBV6-5 to TRBJ2-7; 7 bases are a match to TRBD2. CDR1 and CDR2 (germline): MNHEY, SVGAGI. J lost 0 bases, V lost 0 bases, and 5 bases had no gene match. The length of the CDR3 is 16 residues. CDR3 sequence: CASSYSTSPSSYEQYF. The CDR3 DNA sequence: TGTGCCAGCAGTTACTCGACTAGCCCTAGCTCCTACGAGCAGTACTTC.

This chain uses TRBV7-2 with TRBJ2-2; 7 bases line up with TRBD2. The CDR3 runs 16 residues. From germline, CDR1 is SGHTA and CDR2 FQGNSA. The J segment lost 1 base and the V segment lost 6 bases, leaving 8 bases of the junction unmatched. In DNA form, the CDR3 reads TGTGCCAGCAGGCAACGGGAGGACCGGAACACCGGGGAGCTGTTTTTT. Amino acid sequence: CASRQREDRNTGELFF.

V is TRBV29-1 and J is TRBJ2-1; 9 bases map to TRBD2. V shed 3 bases, J shed 12 bases, and the junction held 12 bases outside the gene matches. CDR3 length equals 14 residues. Germline V lookup: CDR1 SQVTM, CDR2 ANQGSEA. The DNA of the CDR3 is TGCAGCGTTGAGGAGACTAGCGTGACTAGCGGGCAGTTCTTC. This codes for CSVEETSVTSGQFF.

The gene calls are TRBV7-2 and TRBJ2-5; TRBD1 might be the D (5 bases). The CDR3 is 15 residues long. Trimming cost V 5 bases and J 4 bases, with 17 bases left between them. CDR1 is SGHTA, CDR2 FQGNSA, per germline. The CDR3 reads CASSPSGREGETQYF. In DNA form, the CDR3 reads TGTGCCAGCAGCCCGTCTGGCAGGGAAGGAGAGACCCAGTACTTC.

Here the CDR3 reads CASSYTPGTGHTEAFF. Here the CDR3 DNA reads TGTGCCAGCAGCTACACTCCCGGGACAGGTCACACTGAAGCTTTCTTT. The rearrangement links TRBV5-4 to TRBJ1-1; 8 bases align to TRBD1. This CDR3 has 16 residues. Germline assignment: CDR1 SGHNT and CDR2 YYREEE (reference sequence). V trimming: 3 bases; J trimming: 3 bases; junction bases outside the gene matches: 10.

The V gene is TRBV7-9, the J gene TRBJ2-3; 10 bases fit TRBD2. V lost 4 bases, J lost 14 bases, and 9 bases stayed unmatched. The CDR3 extends over 13 amino acids. Germline loops: CDR1 SEHNR, CDR2 FQNEAQ (reference sequence). The CDR3 spells CASSSELAGIMYF. The CDR3 coding sequence is TGTGCCAGCAGCTCCGAACTAGCGGGAATTATGTATTTT.

V and J are TRBV9 and TRBJ1-4; D call uncertain. CDR1 is SGDLS and CDR2 is YYNGEE in the germline V gene. Trimming stripped 0 bases from V and 8 bases from J, with 20 bases between. This CDR3 has 17 residues. CDR3 in DNA: TGTGCCAGCAGCGTAGGAGGACCGGGGAGAGGAGGAGAAAAACTGTTTTTT. The encoded protein is CASSVGGPGRGGEKLFF.

CDR3 residues: CASSQVRLGGAKNIQYF. The CDR3 nucleotides read TGCGCCAGCAGCCAAGTTCGACTGGGGGGAGCCAAAAACATTCAGTACTTC. V gene TRBV4-1 combines with J gene TRBJ2-4; TRBD2 is a possible D gene (6 bases). CDR1 and CDR2 (germline): MGHRA, YSYEKL. This CDR3 contains 17 residues. Trimming left V 1 base short and J 0 bases short, with 13 bases between.

The sample holds a few counts of this clone. The chain carries TRBV4-3 and TRBJ2-7; 7 bases fit TRBD2. The length of the CDR3 is 15 residues. Germline lookup yields CDR1 LGHNA and CDR2 YSLEER. V was clipped by 0 bases and J by 3 bases; unmatched bases: 5. The CDR3 DNA follows: TGCGCCAGCAGCCAAGAGAGGACTAGTGGCTACGAGCAGTACTTC. This codes for CASSQERTSGYEQYF.

This clone has a single count. The chain uses TRBV9 and TRBJ2-1, with D possibly being TRBD2 (6 bases). Germline CDR1 is SGDLS and CDR2 is YYNGEE. V lost 0 bases and J lost 8, with 24 bases in between. The CDR3 is made up of 18 amino acids. Here the CDR3 reads CASSVVLPAGSGRDEQFF. The CDR3 coding sequence is TGTGCCAGCAGCGTAGTCCTTCCCGCGGGGTCAGGGCGAGATGAGCAGTTCTTC.

V gene TRBV4-3 combines with J gene TRBJ1-2; tentative D call: TRBD1 (6 bases). CDR1 is LGHNA and CDR2 is YSLEER in the germline V gene. This CDR3 has 14 residues. Trimming removed 4 bases at V and 6 bases at J, with 15 bases between. CDR3 sequence: CASSPVDRTDGYTF. DNA for the CDR3: TGCGCCAGCAGCCCCGTAGACAGGACCGATGGCTACACCTTC.

V gene TRBV11-3 combines with J gene TRBJ2-1; 7 positions agree with TRBD2. The CDR3 consists of 15 residues. Germline trimming cut 4 bases from V and 7 bases from J; bases unmatched to any gene: 10. The germline V gene encodes CDR1 SGHNT and CDR2 YENEEA. As DNA, the CDR3 is TGTGCCAGCAGCTCACGTAGGGAGGGCCTTAATGAGCAGTTCTTC. Translating gives CASSSRREGLNEQFF.

This chain uses TRBV7-8 with TRBJ2-7; TRBD2 matches 9 bases. Germline lookup yields CDR1 SGHVS and CDR2 FQNEAQ. The CDR3 totals 16 residues. Trimming cost V 2 bases and J 1 base; bases outside gene matches: 6. The CDR3 coding sequence is TGTGCCAGCAGCTTAATGGCGGGAGGGCGGTCCTACGAGCAGTACTTC. Amino acids: CASSLMAGGRSYEQYF.

CDR3 sequence (DNA): TGTGCCAGCAGTTCGGGGTCCTCCACTGAAGCTTTCTTT. Protein sequence: CASSSGSSTEAFF. V gene TRBV6-1 combines with J gene TRBJ1-1; D remains ambiguous. This CDR3 spans 13 amino acids. The V end lost 5 bases, the J end lost 4 bases, and 11 bases lay between the germline ends. Germline CDR1 MNHNS, CDR2 SASEGT.

The chain uses TRBV4-3 and TRBJ2-3; TRBD2 is a possible D gene (6 bases). V lost 4 bases, J lost 2 bases, and 19 bases lay in between. The CDR3 is made up of 17 amino acids. The germline gives CDR1 LGHNA, CDR2 YSLEER. CDR3 region: CASSREPMTRSTDTQYF. Here the CDR3 DNA reads TGCGCCAGCAGCCGAGAACCCATGACTAGGTCCACAGATACGCAGTATTTT.

This chain links TRBV4-3 with TRBJ1-5, with TRBD1 as a possible D gene (5 bases). Germline V lookup: CDR1 LGHNA, CDR2 YSLEER. V dropped 0 bases and J dropped 6 bases, with 12 bases sitting between them. The CDR3 has 15 amino acids. CDR3 sequence: CASSQDRGVGQPQHF. CDR3 nucleotides: TGCGCCAGCAGCCAAGATCGGGGGGTAGGTCAGCCCCAGCATTTT.

This clone has a single count. The V and J genes are TRBV28 and TRBJ1-1, with 9 bases identical to TRBD1. This CDR3 comprises 17 residues. Trimming removed 1 base from V and 4 bases from J; junction bases left unmatched: 10. Germline V gene sequence: CDR1 MDHEN, CDR2 SYDVKM. In DNA form, the CDR3 reads TGTGCCAGCAGTTTATTTTCGAGGACAGGGGTGGTCACTGAAGCTTTCTTT. Protein: CASSLFSRTGVVTEAFF.

The gene calls are TRBV15 and TRBJ2-6; TRBD1 agrees at 7 bases. CDR3 length equals 17 residues. Germline V gene data show CDR1 as LNHNV and CDR2 as YYDKDF (reference sequence). V gave up 2 bases and J gave up 0 bases; unmatched junction bases: 4. The CDR3 spells CATSRPTGSSGANVLTF. As DNA, the CDR3 is TGTGCCACCAGCAGACCGACAGGGAGCTCTGGGGCCAACGTCCTGACTTTC.

V usage is TRBV6-4 and J usage is TRBJ2-1; 8 bases fit TRBD2. J gave up 8 bases and V 4 bases, and 7 bases lay outside the gene matches. Per germline, CDR1 MRHNA and CDR2 SNTAGT. The CDR3 sequence is 14 residues long. The CDR3 sequence: CASSGTSGSHEQFF. In DNA form, the CDR3 reads TGTGCCAGCAGTGGAACTAGCGGTAGCCATGAGCAGTTCTTC.

The chain is built from TRBV6-1 and TRBJ2-7; a weak D match, TRBD2 (6 bases). CDR1 and CDR2 (germline): MNHNS, SASEGT. This CDR3 is 16 amino acids long. Trimming took 2 bases from V and 0 from J, leaving 14 bases between them. The CDR3 is CASSELELAGSYEQYF. DNA of the CDR3: TGTGCCAGCAGTGAACTGGAACTAGCTGGCTCCTACGAGCAGTACTTC.

The V gene is TRBV4-3, the J gene TRBJ2-7; tentatively, D is TRBD1 (6 bases). The CDR3 is 17 amino acids. Per germline, CDR1 LGHNA and CDR2 YSLEER. V lost 0 bases, J lost 2 bases, and 17 bases lay in between. CDR3 loop: CASSQDTQRGNAYEQYF. The CDR3 bases are TGCGCCAGCAGCCAAGATACCCAAAGGGGGAATGCCTACGAGCAGTACTTC.

The table lists this clone with a few counts. The chain employs TRBV11-2 and TRBJ2-1, with 11 bases lining up with TRBD2. Germline CDR1 SGHAT, CDR2 FQNNGV. There are 15 residues in the CDR3. The V and J ends lost 5 bases and 5 bases, in that order; junction bases with no gene match: 5. The CDR3 loop is CASSLSGRADNEQFF. In DNA, the CDR3 is TGTGCCAGCAGCCTTAGCGGGAGGGCCGACAATGAGCAGTTCTTC.

The chain links TRBV5-4 to TRBJ1-2; possible D gene TRBD1, 5 bases. CDR1 is SGHNT, CDR2 YYREEE, per germline (reference sequence). Trimming cost V 3 bases and J 0 bases, with 15 bases left between them. The CDR3 contains 16 residues. CDR3 in DNA: TGTGCCAGCAGCTCGGGGGTGTCCTCCCCTAACTATGGCTACACCTTC. This sequence encodes CASSSGVSSPNYGYTF.

The chain uses TRBV15 and TRBJ1-1; the match to TRBD1 covers 7 bases. There are 18 residues in the CDR3. Trimming at V came to 5 bases and at J to 1 base, leaving 16 bases not matched to a gene. CDR1 and CDR2 (germline): LNHNV, YYDKDF (reference sequence). DNA for the CDR3: TGTGCCACCAGCCCCCCCGAGGAGGGGGCGCGGGGGAACACTGAAGCTTTCTTT. This translates into CATSPPEEGARGNTEAFF.

The CDR3 DNA is TGTGCCAGCAGCTTGGCCTCGCGGGGTGTGAGCACAGATACGCAGTATTTT. This codes for CASSLASRGVSTDTQYF. The V call is TRBV5-6, the J call TRBJ2-3; D is possibly TRBD2 (6 bases). V was shortened by 0 bases and J by 0 bases, with 14 bases between the two germline ends. Per germline, CDR1 SGHDT and CDR2 YYEEEE. The CDR3 covers 17 residues.

This chain joins TRBV7-9 and TRBJ2-7; TRBD1 agrees at 10 bases. V gave up 7 bases and J gave up 6 bases; unmatched junction bases: 12. The CDR3 consists of 15 residues. The germline V gene encodes CDR1 SEHNR and CDR2 FQNEAQ (reference sequence). The CDR3 protein is CASTDTGQGFGEQYF. CDR3 DNA: TGTGCCAGCACCGACACGGGACAGGGGTTTGGCGAGCAGTACTTC.

V gene TRBV28 combines with J gene TRBJ2-1, with 12 bases matching TRBD2. The CDR3 runs to 19 residues. CDR1 and CDR2 (germline): MDHEN, SYDVKM. The junction had 12 bases not matched to a gene; V was cut back by 4 bases and J by 2 bases. The CDR3 spells CASSSTAALAGGAYNEQFF. CDR3 bases: TGTGCCAGCAGTTCCACCGCCGCGCTAGCGGGAGGGGCCTACAATGAGCAGTTCTTC.

The chain combines TRBV13 with TRBJ2-5, with 10 bases that match TRBD2. The CDR3 loop spans 15 amino acids. Looked up from germline, CDR1 is PRHDT and CDR2 is FYEKMQ (reference sequence). V was pared by 1 base and J by 1 base, with 0 bases of the junction left unmatched. This chain's CDR3 is CASSLASGSQETQYF. The CDR3 DNA reads as TGTGCCAGCAGCTTAGCTAGCGGGAGCCAAGAGACCCAGTACTTC.

The rearrangement links TRBV10-3 to TRBJ2-7, with 11 bases fitting TRBD2. The ends lost 4 bases at V and 4 bases at J; junction bases unmatched: 12. This CDR3 spans 17 amino acids. Germline V gene sequence: CDR1 ENHRY, CDR2 SYGVKD. CDR3 coding DNA: TGTGCCATCAGTGGGGGACCCCCGGGACTAGCGGATTACGAGCAGTACTTC. Its protein is CAISGGPPGLADYEQYF.

This chain joins TRBV5-1 and TRBJ2-1, with 15 bases matching TRBD2. CDR3 size: 16 residues. The V segment lost 3 bases and the J segment 8 bases; nucleotides outside the gene matches: 6. Germline V lookup: CDR1 SGHRS, CDR2 YFSETQ. This chain's CDR3 is CASSSGLAGGLDEQFF. CDR3 nucleotide sequence: TGCGCCAGCAGCTCAGGACTAGCGGGAGGGCTCGATGAGCAGTTCTTC.

V and J are TRBV28 and TRBJ1-1; D may be TRBD1 (5 bases). Trimming took off 0 bases at V and 6 bases at J, with 20 bases between the two ends. From germline, CDR1 is MDHEN and CDR2 SYDVKM. CDR3 length: 17 amino acids. DNA of the CDR3: TGTGCCAGCAGTTTATGGGTGGACGGGGGTACATGCCCTGAAGCTTTCTTT. It encodes CASSLWVDGGTCPEAFF.